These 7 T cell receptor beta chains were all obtained from the same sample, sequenced in a study of blood T cells in healthy people across ages. For the second PCR, which ran for 7 to 11 cycles, a sample-barcoded 5' primer and a J-beta primer mix were used. TCRdb reprocessed the 5' RACE reads with MiXCR, giving one entry per CDR3 protein. The table lists about 510,000 distinct CDR3 sequences, about 27% of them singletons. These data are also associated with another study on T cells of mothers and their children.

Sequencing input: blood. The receptor source for this set is a boy younger than 10 in good health.

This clonotype was found a few times. The chain links TRBV11-2 to TRBJ2-7, with D possibly matching TRBD1 (6 bases). The CDR3 extends over 15 amino acids. V lost 5 bases, J lost 1 base, and 15 bases lay in between. In germline, CDR1 is SGHAT, CDR2 FQNNGV. CDR3 region: CASSLGAGESYEQYF. The CDR3 DNA reads TGTGCCAGCAGCCTAGGTGCAGGGGAATCCTACGAGCAGTACTTC.

This clonotype was seen a few times. The chain is built from TRBV12-3 or TRBV12-4 and TRBJ1-1, with TRBD1 as a possible D gene (6 bases). The CDR3 runs 14 residues. V lost 2 bases, J lost 6 bases, and 13 bases lay in between. DNA for the CDR3: TGTGCCAGCAGTTTATGGGGCAGGGGCGCTGAAGCTTTCTTT. Its protein product is CASSLWGRGAEAFF.

This rearrangement joins TRBV20-1 to TRBJ1-1; no clear D. The V and J ends lost 6 bases and 8 bases respectively, with 13 bases between them. Germline lookup yields CDR1 DFQATT and CDR2 SNEGSKA (reference sequence). The CDR3 has 11 amino acids. CDR3 DNA sequence: TGCAGTGCCCCCCGTGACCACGAAGCTTTCTTT. Protein sequence: CSAPRDHEAFF.

The V and J genes are TRBV5-1 and TRBJ2-1; D ambiguous. This CDR3 contains 14 residues. The germline V and J ends were trimmed by 4 bases and 1 base, with 9 bases remaining between them. Germline CDR1 reads SGHRS; CDR2 reads YFSETQ. The DNA for the CDR3 is TGCGCCAGCAGCCATCGTGAATCCTACAATGAGCAGTTCTTC. Residues: CASSHRESYNEQFF.

This chain joins TRBV7-2 and TRBJ2-1; possibly TRBD1 or TRBD2 for D (6 bases each). V lost 1 base, J lost 8 bases, and 18 bases lay in between. The CDR3 contains 16 residues. Per the germline V gene, CDR1 is SGHTA and CDR2 is FQGNSA. The CDR3 DNA sequence: TGTGCCAGCAGCTTAGTGGTCGCGGAGGGGGTCGATGAGCAGTTCTTC. Its protein is CASSLVVAEGVDEQFF.

This chain uses TRBV19 with TRBJ1-3; 7 bases align to TRBD1. The CDR3 has 16 amino acids. CDR1 is LNHDA and CDR2 is SQIVND in the germline V gene (reference sequence). V was pared by 4 bases and J by 3 bases, with 9 bases of the junction left unmatched. Written as DNA, the CDR3 is TGTGCCAGTAGTAGAACCGCGACAGGGATTGGAAACACCATATATTTT. It translates to CASSRTATGIGNTIYF. The full variable domain, its missing parts supplied by reference TRBV19 and TRBJ1-3, is DGGITQSPKYLFRKEGQNVTLSCEQNLNHDAMYWYRQDPGQGLRLIYYSQIVNDFQKGDIAEGYSVSREKKESFPLTVTSAQKNPTAFYLCASSRTATGIGNTIYFGEGSWLTVV.

Here the CDR3 reads CASSLSQGMNTEAFF. The CDR3, as DNA: TGTGCCAGCAGCTTAAGTCAGGGGATGAACACTGAAGCTTTCTTT. This chain links TRBV7-8 with TRBJ1-1, with D maybe TRBD1 (6 bases). The V and J ends lost 2 bases and 0 bases respectively, with 10 bases between them. Germline CDR1 is SGHVS and CDR2 is FQNEAQ. The CDR3 covers 15 residues.